Each of the 3 T cell receptor beta chains below was sequenced from the same sample in a study of shared clonotypes between healthy human individuals. Using immunoSEQ multiplex PCR, the repertoire was profiled, and TCRdb retains in-frame clones only, with some absent. The data contain roughly 2,500,000 clones, 80% to 95% of them seen just once; the ten biggest clones take up 0.36%. Material: naive CD4+ T cells from PBMCs. Subset specified: CD45RA+ positively selected. Receptor source: a man between 18 and 35 years old in good health. Some clones in this sample may be carry-over from other donors' samples.

This chain links TRBV1 with TRBJ2-1. TRBV1 is deemed a pseudogene. The CDR3 sequence is 17 residues long. CDR3 amino acids: CTSSPQRRSGRIGEQFF. CDR3 nucleotide sequence: TGCACCAGCAGCCCCCAACGGAGATCGGGCCGAATCGGTGAGCAGTTCTTC.

With regard to this clone: Additional DNA sequences in this sample encode the identical CDR3. The J gene is TRBJ1-5, the V gene TRBV30, with 8 nucleotides matching TRBD1. The junction had 3 bases not matched to a gene; V was cut back by 3 bases and J by 5 bases. The CDR3 is 13 amino acids. Germline loops: CDR1 GTSNPN, CDR2 SVGIG (reference sequence). CDR3 in amino acids: CAWSEDRDQPQHF. The CDR3 DNA reads TGTGCCTGGAGCGAGGACAGGGATCAGCCCCAGCATTTT.

V usage is TRBV7-8 and J usage is TRBJ2-3; no firm D call. This CDR3 region has 13 residues. Germline loops: CDR1 SGHVS, CDR2 FQNEAQ. Deletions cut 3 bases from V and 5 bases from J, with 9 bases between. CDR3 in DNA: TGTGCCAGCAGCTTGGTGTGGATAGATACGCAGTATTTT. Its translation: CASSLVWIDTQYF.